These T cell receptor beta chains were read from a single sample in a study of T-cell memory formation after mild COVID-19. TCRdb re-called the 5' RACE reads with MiXCR, one entry per CDR3 protein. Of about 150,000 distinct CDR3 sequences detected, about 19% appear once; the ten largest clones hold over 2%. The sample consisted of PBMCs or a T cell subset sorted from them (not recorded which). The receptors come from an adult woman who had mild COVID-19 (a few samples of this study predate the infection). Cell type and time point are not known. CDR3s include the opening cysteine and the closing phenylalanine or tryptophan. A D gene is named only where the DNA matches it firmly. Clone size is shown for a subset of rows, as once, few, many or a class of expanded clone.

J gene: TRBJ2-1; D gene: .; V gene: TRBV5-1; clone size: many; CDR3 DNA: TGCGCCAGCAGCTTGGTTACAGGCTCCTACAATGAGCAGTTCTTC; CDR3 protein: CASSLVTGSYNEQFF
J gene: TRBJ2-1; D gene: TRBD2; V gene: TRBV12-3/TRBV12-4; clone size: .; CDR3 DNA: TGTGCCAGCAGTTTCGGACTAGCGGGAGGCGCCACGAACTACAATGAGCAGTTCTTC; CDR3 protein: CASSFGLAGGATNYNEQFF
J gene: TRBJ2-7; D gene: TRBD2; V gene: TRBV11-2; clone size: .; CDR3 DNA: TGTGCCAGCAGCTCCCGGACTAGCGGGAGGGCCATCATCAGGTACGAGCAGTACTTC; CDR3 protein: CASSSRTSGRAIIRYEQYF
J gene: TRBJ1-5; D gene: .; V gene: TRBV15; clone size: .; CDR3 DNA: TGTGCCACCAGCAAGGCGGGGGGAAGGAGCAATCAGCCCCAGCATTTT; CDR3 protein: CATSKAGGRSNQPQHF
J gene: TRBJ1-1; D gene: .; V gene: TRBV24-1; clone size: .; CDR3 DNA: TGTGCCACCATGGAAACGGGGGGGTACACTGAAGCTTTCTTT; CDR3 protein: CATMETGGYTEAFF
J gene: TRBJ2-1; D gene: .; V gene: TRBV7-3; clone size: .; CDR3 DNA: TGTGCCAGCAGCGCCGACAGAGCCTCCTACAATGAGCAGTTCTTC; CDR3 protein: CASSADRASYNEQFF
J gene: TRBJ2-5; D gene: .; V gene: TRBV11-2; clone size: .; CDR3 DNA: TGTGCCAGCAGCTTCCGGACCTCCCAAGAGACCCAGTACTTC; CDR3 protein: CASSFRTSQETQYF
J gene: TRBJ2-3; D gene: TRBD2; V gene: TRBV30; clone size: many; CDR3 DNA: TGTGCCTGGACCGCGGGGGGCGGTTCCACAGATACGCAGTATTTT; CDR3 protein: CAWTAGGGSTDTQYF
J gene: TRBJ2-3; D gene: .; V gene: TRBV14; clone size: once; CDR3 DNA: TGTGCCAGCAGCCACACCGGGACCCTAAGCACAGATACGCAGTATTTT; CDR3 protein: CASSHTGTLSTDTQYF
J gene: TRBJ2-6; D gene: .; V gene: TRBV7-2; clone size: .; CDR3 DNA: TGTGCCAGCAGCTTGTGGGCCCCCGTAGACGGGGCCAACGTCCTGACTTTC; CDR3 protein: CASSLWAPVDGANVLTF
J gene: TRBJ2-1; D gene: TRBD1; V gene: TRBV5-1; clone size: .; CDR3 DNA: TGCGCCAGCAGCTCCCGGGACAGGGAGTATGAGCAGTTCTTC; CDR3 protein: CASSSRDREYEQFF
J gene: TRBJ2-2; D gene: .; V gene: TRBV27; clone size: few; CDR3 DNA: TGTGCCAGCAATGGGTTAGCCGGGGAGCTGTTTTTT; CDR3 protein: CASNGLAGELFF
J gene: TRBJ2-5; D gene: .; V gene: TRBV5-6; clone size: few; CDR3 DNA: TGTGCCAGCAGCTTGGGGCAGGCCCGAACCCAGTACTTC; CDR3 protein: CASSLGQARTQYF
J gene: TRBJ2-7; D gene: .; V gene: TRBV29-1; clone size: .; CDR3 DNA: TGCAGCGTTCGGAAACAGGGCTCTCTATACGAGCAGTACTTC; CDR3 protein: CSVRKQGSLYEQYF
J gene: TRBJ1-2; D gene: TRBD1; V gene: TRBV7-6; clone size: .; CDR3 DNA: TGTGCCAGCAGCTTGGGACAGGGTCGGGGCTATGGCTACACCTTC; CDR3 protein: CASSLGQGRGYGYTF
J gene: TRBJ2-1; D gene: .; V gene: TRBV20-1; clone size: .; CDR3 DNA: TGCAGTGCTAGAGTCCCAGGGTCTTTCAATGAGCAGTTCTTC; CDR3 protein: CSARVPGSFNEQFF
J gene: TRBJ1-3; D gene: .; V gene: TRBV5-1; clone size: .; CDR3 DNA: TGCGCCAGCAGTTTAGAAAGGAGCTCTGGAAACACCATATATTTT; CDR3 protein: CASSLERSSGNTIYF
J gene: TRBJ1-5; D gene: TRBD1; V gene: TRBV7-9; clone size: .; CDR3 DNA: TGTGCCAGCAGCCGAGGGGACAGGAGGGGTCAGCCCCAGCATTTT; CDR3 protein: CASSRGDRRGQPQHF
J gene: TRBJ1-5; D gene: TRBD1; V gene: TRBV6-6; clone size: .; CDR3 DNA: TGTGCCAGCAGTCCAGGGACAGGATCAAATCAGCCCCAGCATTTT; CDR3 protein: CASSPGTGSNQPQHF
J gene: TRBJ2-1; D gene: .; V gene: TRBV20-1; clone size: .; CDR3 DNA: TGCAGTGCGGGAGCCGGGGGCAATGAGCAGTTCTTC; CDR3 protein: CSAGAGGNEQFF
J gene: TRBJ1-1; D gene: .; V gene: TRBV18; clone size: many; CDR3 DNA: TGTGCCAGCTCAGGGACCCAGAACACTGAAGCTTTCTTT; CDR3 protein: CASSGTQNTEAFF
J gene: TRBJ2-3; D gene: .; V gene: TRBV9; clone size: few; CDR3 DNA: TGTGCCAGCAGCTTGAGGAGTGGGAACCTCGGCACAGATACGCAGTATTTT; CDR3 protein: CASSLRSGNLGTDTQYF
J gene: TRBJ2-2; D gene: TRBD1; V gene: TRBV12-3/TRBV12-4; clone size: few; CDR3 DNA: TGTGCCAGCAGTGATGTCGGGACAGGCAACACCGGGGAGCTGTTTTTT; CDR3 protein: CASSDVGTGNTGELFF
J gene: TRBJ2-1; D gene: TRBD1; V gene: TRBV12-3/TRBV12-4; clone size: few; CDR3 DNA: TGTGCCAGCAGTGCCCTTGGGGAGAGGGGGCGGTTGTACAATGAGCAGTTCTTC; CDR3 protein: CASSALGERGRLYNEQFF
J gene: TRBJ2-1; D gene: TRBD1; V gene: TRBV20-1; clone size: few; CDR3 DNA: TGCAGTGCTAGAGATCCCTGGACAGGGGACGGCAATGAGCAGTTCTTC; CDR3 protein: CSARDPWTGDGNEQFF
J gene: TRBJ2-1; D gene: TRBD2; V gene: TRBV12-3/TRBV12-4; clone size: .; CDR3 DNA: TGTGCCAGCAGTACTAGCGGGGGGTACTACAATGAGCAGTTCTTC; CDR3 protein: CASSTSGGYYNEQFF
J gene: TRBJ2-6; D gene: .; V gene: TRBV19; clone size: .; CDR3 DNA: TGTGCCAGTTCGGGACTGCTACGCTCTGGGGCCAACGTCCTGACTTTC; CDR3 protein: CASSGLLRSGANVLTF
J gene: TRBJ2-3; D gene: .; V gene: TRBV24-1; clone size: many; CDR3 DNA: TGTGCCACCAGTGGGAACAGGGTCCACACAGATACGCAGTATTTT; CDR3 protein: CATSGNRVHTDTQYF
J gene: TRBJ2-5; D gene: .; V gene: TRBV7-2; clone size: few; CDR3 DNA: TGTGCCAGCAGCTCCTCATTGCTTACGCCTCAAGAGACCCAGTACTTC; CDR3 protein: CASSSSLLTPQETQYF
J gene: TRBJ1-1; D gene: TRBD1; V gene: TRBV7-9; clone size: .; CDR3 DNA: TGTGCCAGCGGGGAGAAGGGGGCTGCTGAAGCTTTCTTT; CDR3 protein: CASGEKGAAEAFF
J gene: TRBJ2-1; D gene: .; V gene: TRBV9; clone size: few; CDR3 DNA: TGTGCCAGCAGCCCTGTAAGAAATGAGCAGTTCTTC; CDR3 protein: CASSPVRNEQFF
J gene: TRBJ1-1; D gene: .; V gene: TRBV5-6; clone size: few; CDR3 DNA: TGTGCCAGCAGCTTGGGGGGTAGGGTGAACACTGAAGCTTTCTTT; CDR3 protein: CASSLGGRVNTEAFF
J gene: TRBJ2-7; D gene: .; V gene: TRBV24-1; clone size: .; CDR3 DNA: TGTGCCACCAGTGGAGGAGGGGCTTACGAGCAGTACTTC; CDR3 protein: CATSGGGAYEQYF
J gene: TRBJ2-7; D gene: TRBD2; V gene: TRBV4-1; clone size: few; CDR3 DNA: TGCGCCAGCAGCCAGATAGCGGGGGGGCTTCCGTACTTC; CDR3 protein: CASSQIAGGLPYF
J gene: TRBJ1-2; D gene: .; V gene: TRBV9; clone size: .; CDR3 DNA: TGTGCCAGCAGCGTAGCTGGGACGGAAATCTATGGCTACACCTTC; CDR3 protein: CASSVAGTEIYGYTF
J gene: TRBJ2-5; D gene: .; V gene: TRBV10-3; clone size: many; CDR3 DNA: TGTGCCATCAGTGAACAGGGTGCGGAGACCCAGTACTTC; CDR3 protein: CAISEQGAETQYF
J gene: TRBJ2-3; D gene: TRBD2; V gene: TRBV12-3/TRBV12-4; clone size: many; CDR3 DNA: TGTGCCAGCAGCCTTGGACTAGCGGGAGGGCTAACCCGACTTACAGATACGCAGTATTTT; CDR3 protein: CASSLGLAGGLTRLTDTQYF
J gene: TRBJ2-2; D gene: .; V gene: TRBV7-8; clone size: few; CDR3 DNA: TGTGCCAGCAGGATGGGACGGACGAACACCGGGGAGCTGTTTTTT; CDR3 protein: CASRMGRTNTGELFF
J gene: TRBJ1-1; D gene: .; V gene: TRBV12-3/TRBV12-4; clone size: few; CDR3 DNA: TGTGCCAGCAGTTCTGCTAGAGCGTCTGAAGCTTTCTTT; CDR3 protein: CASSSARASEAFF
J gene: TRBJ2-4; D gene: TRBD1; V gene: TRBV27; clone size: few; CDR3 DNA: TGTGCCAGCAGGGACAGGGTAGCCAAAAACATTCAGTACTTC; CDR3 protein: CASRDRVAKNIQYF
J gene: TRBJ2-1; D gene: .; V gene: TRBV5-5; clone size: .; CDR3 DNA: TGTGCCAGCAGCTTGGCCGGGGGTTTAGCGTACAATGAGCAGTTCTTC; CDR3 protein: CASSLAGGLAYNEQFF
J gene: TRBJ2-2; D gene: TRBD2; V gene: TRBV11-2; clone size: few; CDR3 DNA: TGTGCCAGCAGCTTAGAGACTAGCGGGAGGTTTTCGAACACCGGGGAGCTGTTTTTT; CDR3 protein: CASSLETSGRFSNTGELFF
J gene: TRBJ2-7; D gene: TRBD2; V gene: TRBV9; clone size: .; CDR3 DNA: TGTGCCAGCAGCCAGGGACTAGCGGGAACCGCTGTGGGCGAGCAGTACTTC; CDR3 protein: CASSQGLAGTAVGEQYF